This entry is about one T cell receptor beta chain. The antigen is not known. The data stem from a study of T cell responses to AZD1222 COVID-19 vaccine. Sequencing was performed with immunoSEQ multiplex PCR; in TCRdb, only in-frame clones are kept and a portion is missing. The table has approximately 110,000 clones, about 85% seen once. Whole-study findings and limits: Sampled repertoires all dated from after the peak T cell response. The donors showed a predominance of white British ancestry and of females, with possible underestimation of clonal diversity. Vaccination with two AZD1222 doses was followed by a rise in Spike-specific TCR breadth and depth. Spike-spanning, vaccine-associated CD4 TCRs were dominant at 160-218 and 743-854.

V shed 3 bases and J shed 4 bases, with 11 bases lying between them. The CDR3 has 14 residues. In germline, CDR1 is SGHVS, CDR2 FQNEAQ. The clonotype originates from an adult in good health. The chain links TRBV7-8 to TRBJ2-3, with D perhaps TRBD2 (5 bases). The specimen comprised peripheral blood, sampled on day 0 of AZD1222 vaccination. The CDR3 spells CASSFYLAPDTQYF. CDR3 DNA: TGTGCCAGCAGCTTTTACCTAGCACCAGATACGCAGTATTTT. Full variable domain (remainder filled in from reference TRBV7-8 and TRBJ2-3): GAGVSQSPRYKVAKRGQDVALRCDPISGHVSLFWYQQALGQGPEFLTYFQNEAQLDKSGLPSDRFFAERPEGSVSTLKIQRTQQEDSAVYLCASSFYLAPDTQYFGPGTRLTVL.